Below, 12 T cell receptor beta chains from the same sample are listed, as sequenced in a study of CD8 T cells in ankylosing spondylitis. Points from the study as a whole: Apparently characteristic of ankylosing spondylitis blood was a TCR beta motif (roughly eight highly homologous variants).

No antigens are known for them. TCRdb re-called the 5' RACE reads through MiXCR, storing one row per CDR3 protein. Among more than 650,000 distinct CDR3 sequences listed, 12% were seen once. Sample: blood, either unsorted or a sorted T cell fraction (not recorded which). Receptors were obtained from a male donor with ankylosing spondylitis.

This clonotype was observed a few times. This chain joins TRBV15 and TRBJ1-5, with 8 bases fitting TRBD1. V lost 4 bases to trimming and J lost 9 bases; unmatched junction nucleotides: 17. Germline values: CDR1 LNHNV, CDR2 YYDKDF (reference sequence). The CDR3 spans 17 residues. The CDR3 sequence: CATSTTTSGQEKRPQHF. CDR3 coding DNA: TGTGCCACCAGCACGACTACTTCGGGACAGGAGAAACGGCCCCAGCATTTT. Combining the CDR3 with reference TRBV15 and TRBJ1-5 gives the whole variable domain DAMVIQNPRYQVTQFGKPVTLSCSQTLNHNVMYWYQQKSSQAPKLLFHYYDKDFNNEADTPDNFQSRRPNTSFCFLDIRSPGLGDTAMYLCATSTTTSGQEKRPQHFGDGTRLSIL.

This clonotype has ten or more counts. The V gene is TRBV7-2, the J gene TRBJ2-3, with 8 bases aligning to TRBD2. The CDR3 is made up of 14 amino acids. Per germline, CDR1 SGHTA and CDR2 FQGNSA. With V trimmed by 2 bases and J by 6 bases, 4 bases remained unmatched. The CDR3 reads CASSLRASGDTQYF. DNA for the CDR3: TGTGCCAGCAGCTTAAGGGCTAGCGGGGATACGCAGTATTTT.

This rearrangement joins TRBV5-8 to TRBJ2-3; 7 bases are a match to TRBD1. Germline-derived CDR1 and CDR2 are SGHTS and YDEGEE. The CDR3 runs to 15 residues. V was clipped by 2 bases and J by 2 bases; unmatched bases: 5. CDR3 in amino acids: CASSLEGAVTDTQYF. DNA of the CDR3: TGTGCCAGCAGCTTAGAGGGGGCAGTCACAGATACGCAGTATTTT. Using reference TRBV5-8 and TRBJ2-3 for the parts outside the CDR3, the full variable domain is EAGVTQSPTHLIKTRGQQATLRCSPISGHTSVYWYQQALGLGLQFLLWYDEGEERNRGNFPPRFSGRQFPNYSSELNVNALELEDSALYLCASSLEGAVTDTQYFGPGTRLTVL.

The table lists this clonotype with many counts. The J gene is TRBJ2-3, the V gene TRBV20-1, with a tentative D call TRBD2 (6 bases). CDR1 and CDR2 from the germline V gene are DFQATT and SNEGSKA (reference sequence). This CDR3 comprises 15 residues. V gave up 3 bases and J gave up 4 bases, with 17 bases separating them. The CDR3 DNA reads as TGCAGTGCTAGTGGGGACTCGAAGCTTCCAGATACGCAGTATTTT. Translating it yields CSASGDSKLPDTQYF.

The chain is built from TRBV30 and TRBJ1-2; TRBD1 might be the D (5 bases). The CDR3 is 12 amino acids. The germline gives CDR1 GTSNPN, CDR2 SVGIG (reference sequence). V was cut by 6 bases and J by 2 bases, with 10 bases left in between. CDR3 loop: CACATVNYGYTF. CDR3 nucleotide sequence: TGTGCCTGTGCGACAGTAAACTATGGCTACACCTTC.

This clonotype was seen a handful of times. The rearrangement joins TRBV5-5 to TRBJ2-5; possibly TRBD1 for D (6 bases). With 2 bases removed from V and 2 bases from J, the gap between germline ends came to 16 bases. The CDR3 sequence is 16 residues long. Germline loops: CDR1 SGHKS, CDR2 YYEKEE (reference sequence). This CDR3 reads CASSLRIRQAQETQYF. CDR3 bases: TGTGCCAGCAGCTTAAGGATAAGACAGGCACAAGAGACCCAGTACTTC.

CDR3 sequence: CSASWGVEAFF. The CDR3 bases are TGCAGTGCTAGCTGGGGAGTCGAAGCTTTCTTT. The chain recombines TRBV20-1 with TRBJ1-1; D gene unclear. V was cut by 3 bases and J by 8 bases, with 10 bases left in between. Germline lookup yields CDR1 DFQATT and CDR2 SNEGSKA (reference sequence). The CDR3 sequence is 11 residues long.

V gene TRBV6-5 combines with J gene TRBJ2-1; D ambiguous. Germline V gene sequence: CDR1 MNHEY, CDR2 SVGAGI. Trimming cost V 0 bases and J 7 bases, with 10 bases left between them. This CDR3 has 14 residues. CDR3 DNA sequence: TGTGCCAGCAGTTACTCGAGGTTCGCGAATGAGCAGTTCTTC. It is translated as CASSYSRFANEQFF.

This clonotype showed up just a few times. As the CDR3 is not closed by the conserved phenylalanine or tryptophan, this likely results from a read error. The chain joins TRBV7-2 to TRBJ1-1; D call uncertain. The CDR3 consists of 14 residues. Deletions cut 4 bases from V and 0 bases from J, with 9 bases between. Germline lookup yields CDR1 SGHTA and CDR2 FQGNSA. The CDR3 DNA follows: TGTGCCAGCAGCTCGGGTCATATGAACACTGAAGCTTTCCTT. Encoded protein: CASSSGHMNTEAFL.

CDR3 bases: TGCAGTGCTACTAGGCGCGGGGATGAGCAGTTCTTC. It codes for CSATRRGDEQFF. The V call is TRBV20-1, the J call TRBJ2-1; the D gene is possibly TRBD2 (6 bases). Germline lookup yields CDR1 DFQATT and CDR2 SNEGSKA (reference sequence). This CDR3 region has 12 residues. Trimming removed 4 bases from V and 8 bases from J, with 12 bases in between.

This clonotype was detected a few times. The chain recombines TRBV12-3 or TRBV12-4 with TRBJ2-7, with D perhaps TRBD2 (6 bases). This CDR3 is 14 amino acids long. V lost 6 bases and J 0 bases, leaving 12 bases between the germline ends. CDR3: CASSPGLFSYEQYF. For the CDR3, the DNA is TGTGCCAGCAGCCCGGGACTCTTCTCCTACGAGCAGTACTTC.

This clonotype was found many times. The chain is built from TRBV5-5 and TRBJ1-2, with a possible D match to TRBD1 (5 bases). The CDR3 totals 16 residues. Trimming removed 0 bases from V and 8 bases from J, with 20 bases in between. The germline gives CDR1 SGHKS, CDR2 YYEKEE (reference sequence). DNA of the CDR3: TGTGCCAGCAGCTTGGAAGCAGGGCGAGTGGTTGGAGGCTACACCTTC. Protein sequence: CASSLEAGRVVGGYTF.